This T cell receptor beta chain was retrieved from a study of blood T cell repertoires in COVID-19. For the study at large: The origin of the acute and convalescent COVID-19 samples was the United States, Italy and Spain.

Here immunoSEQ multiplex PCR was the method, and the copy in TCRdb shows in-frame clones only, minus some. The sample consists of about 150,000 clones, roughly 90% of them appearing once. Those enrolled in Seattle joined during active infection and were followed longitudinally afterward. Germline trimming cut 4 bases from V and 5 bases from J; bases unmatched to any gene: 7. CDR3 length: 15 amino acids. Germline CDR1 and CDR2: SGHAT and FQNNGV. The chain employs TRBV11-2 and TRBJ2-3, with TRBD2 matching 9 bases. The receptor comes from a human donor with COVID-19, enrolled during active disease. The donor label of this sample is uncertain. Source material: peripheral blood. The CDR3 spells CASSSLAGAIDTQYF. CDR3 in DNA: TGTGCCAGCAGCTCCTTAGCGGGGGCAATAGATACGCAGTATTTT.